This record looks at one T cell receptor beta chain sequence and its context. These data originate in a study of Ad26.COV2.S vaccination and SARS-CoV-2 variants. CDR3 length equals 17 residues. V lost 6 bases to trimming and J lost 0 bases, with 19 bases between them. Germline CDR1 is MDHEN and CDR2 is SYDVKM. Sequencing was performed with immunoSEQ multiplex PCR; in TCRdb, only in-frame clones are kept and a portion is missing. Counted here are about 330,000 clones, 90% occurring once; the ten biggest clones make up approximately 5.8%. Treatment meaning: some 20 received Ad26.COV2.S at low or high dose, single or two shots; about 5 received placebo; per-sample allocation not given. Sample collection was performed on day 63 after the first vaccine or placebo injection.

V usage is TRBV28 and J usage is TRBJ2-3; D is uncertain. This TCR was recovered from a person between 18 and 60 years old who received the Ad26.COV2.S COVID-19 vaccine or a placebo. The sample consisted of peripheral blood, taken in a trial of Ad26.COV2.S vaccine versus placebo. CDR3 loop: CASSLDSSVYSTDTQYF. For the CDR3, the DNA is TGTGCCAGCAGCCTAGATTCGAGCGTTTATAGCACAGATACGCAGTATTTT. Combining the CDR3 with reference TRBV28 and TRBJ2-3 gives the whole variable domain DVKVTQSSRYLVKRTGEKVFLECVQDMDHENMFWYRQDPGLGLRLIYFSYDVKMKEKGDIPEGYSVSREKKERFSLILESASTNQTSMYLCASSLDSSVYSTDTQYFGPGTRLTVL.